Listed here are 9 T cell receptor beta chains from one sample, sequenced in a study of T cells after yellow fever vaccination. One entry per CDR3 protein results from TCRdb running MiXCR on the 5' RACE reads. Among 450,000 to 600,000 distinct CDR3 sequences listed, about 13% were seen once. This sample comprised PBMCs, obtained on the day of the yellow fever booster vaccination. Every receptor here comes from a man aged 30 to 45 who received the YFV17D yellow fever vaccine.

This clonotype has just a few counts. The chain has TRBV29-1 and TRBJ2-7; no clear D. Germline assignment: CDR1 SQVTM and CDR2 ANQGSEA. This CDR3 contains 10 residues. The V gene lost 5 bases and the J gene lost 4 bases, with 6 bases spanning the gap. The CDR3 nucleotides are TGCAGCGTTTATGATTACGAGCAGTACTTC. Amino acid sequence: CSVYDYEQYF.

This clonotype was detected only a few times. The rearrangement uses TRBV25-1 and TRBJ2-7; 8 bases are a match to TRBD1. Looked up from germline, CDR1 is MGHDK and CDR2 is SYGVNS. The J segment lost 7 bases and the V segment lost 8 bases, leaving 10 bases of the junction unmatched. The length of the CDR3 is 13 residues. The CDR3 sequence: CASEGQGWVEQYF. The CDR3 nucleotides read TGTGCCAGCGAAGGACAGGGATGGGTGGAGCAGTACTTC.

The chain carries TRBV7-9 and TRBJ2-1; D call uncertain. The CDR3 loop spans 13 amino acids. The V end lost 5 bases, the J end lost 3 bases, and 8 bases lay between the germline ends. Germline V gene lookup returns CDR1 SEHNR and CDR2 FQNEAQ (reference sequence). The CDR3 DNA follows: TGTGCCAGCAGCGGCGATGTCTACAATGAGCAGTTCTTC. Translating it yields CASSGDVYNEQFF.

The chain has TRBV5-1 and TRBJ2-7, with D perhaps given as TRBD1 or TRBD2 (5 bases each). The CDR3 length is 14 residues. Germline assignment: CDR1 SGHRS and CDR2 YFSETQ. V was trimmed by 0 bases and J by 3 bases, leaving 10 bases between them. The CDR3 loop is CASSLALGVYEQYF. CDR3 nucleotide sequence: TGCGCCAGCAGCTTGGCCTTGGGGGTCTACGAGCAGTACTTC.

This clonotype was picked up a small number of times. The V gene is TRBV6-5, the J gene TRBJ2-7, with D maybe TRBD1 (5 bases). Germline assignment: CDR1 MNHEY and CDR2 SVGAGI. Trimming pared 5 bases from V and 6 bases from J, leaving 11 bases between. The length of the CDR3 is 12 residues. For the CDR3, the DNA is TGTGCCAGCAGTAAGGGCAGGGTCGAGCAGTACTTC. Amino acid sequence: CASSKGRVEQYF.

The CDR3 region is CASSLDRGGSETQYF. The CDR3 nucleotides read TGTGCCAGCAGCTTGGACAGGGGAGGATCAGAGACCCAGTACTTC. The J gene is TRBJ2-5, the V gene TRBV2; 9 bases match TRBD1. CDR3 length: 15 amino acids. J gave up 4 bases and V 6 bases, and 9 bases lay outside the gene matches. CDR1 is SNHLY, CDR2 FYNNEI, per germline. The whole variable domain, filled in from reference TRBV2 and TRBJ2-5, reads EPEVTQTPSHQVTQMGQEVILRCVPISNHLYFYWYRQILGQKVEFLVSFYNNEISEKSEIFDDQFSVERPDGSNFTLKIRSTKLEDSAMYFCASSLDRGGSETQYFGPGTRLLVL.

This sequence joins TRBV28 and TRBJ1-1, with TRBD1 matching over 12 bases. V lost 5 bases to trimming and J lost 8 bases; unmatched junction nucleotides: 12. This CDR3 contains 16 residues. The germline gives CDR1 MDHEN, CDR2 SYDVKM. CDR3 sequence (DNA): TGTGCCAGCAGTCTAGCGGGGGCCGGGACAGGGGGCGAAGCTTTCTTT. Protein sequence: CASSLAGAGTGGEAFF.

The rearrangement links TRBV9 to TRBJ2-3; D not resolved. Trimming took 0 bases from V and 1 from J, leaving 9 bases between them. CDR1 is SGDLS, CDR2 YYNGEE, per germline. The CDR3 totals 15 residues. The CDR3 spells CASSVVDEGTDTQYF. The CDR3 DNA is TGTGCCAGCAGCGTAGTGGATGAGGGCACAGATACGCAGTATTTT.

V usage is TRBV19 and J usage is TRBJ2-1, with TRBD1 identical over 9 bases. CDR3 length: 15 amino acids. Per germline, CDR1 LNHDA and CDR2 SQIVND (reference sequence). V shed 2 bases, J shed 11 bases, and the junction held 10 bases outside the gene matches. DNA for the CDR3: TGTGCCAGTAGTATAACCGGGACAGGGTCCTCTAAGCAGTTCTTC. It encodes CASSITGTGSSKQFF.